The 5 T cell receptor beta chains reported below all come from one sample, sequenced in a study of blood T cell repertoires in COVID-19. This table comes from immunoSEQ multiplex PCR, and its TCRdb copy is limited to in-frame clones, with some not included. The sample contains roughly 330,000 clones, approximately 88% of which appear only once. The sequenced sample was peripheral blood. All receptors come from a man under 40 with COVID-19, enrolled during active disease.

The V and J genes are TRBV9 and TRBJ2-5; 7 bases map to TRBD2. The CDR3 loop spans 14 amino acids. Trimming removed 2 bases from V and 5 bases from J; junction bases left unmatched: 6. Germline CDR1 and CDR2: SGDLS and YYNGEE. The CDR3 nucleotides are TGTGCCAGCAGCGTTTCCAGCGGGGCGGAGACCCAGTACTTC. Amino acids: CASSVSSGAETQYF. The variable domain in full, with the rest retrieved from reference TRBV9 and TRBJ2-5, is DSGVTQTPKHLITATGQRVTLRCSPRSGDLSVYWYQQSLDQGLQFLIQYYNGEERAKGNILERFSAQQFPDLHSELNLSSLELGDSALYFCASSVSSGAETQYFGPGTRLLVL.

For the CDR3, the DNA is TGTGCCAGCAGTCTCGACTACCAGAGGGCAGATACGCAGTATTTT. This encodes CASSLDYQRADTQYF. This sequence joins TRBV27 and TRBJ2-3; tentative D call: TRBD2 (5 bases). The germline V gene has CDR1 MNHEY and CDR2 SMNVEV (reference sequence). Trimming removed 5 bases at V and 4 bases at J, with 16 bases between. This CDR3 region has 15 residues.

V and J are TRBV27 and TRBJ2-1; tentatively, D is TRBD2 (5 bases). Trimming stripped 2 bases from V and 12 bases from J, with 14 bases between. The CDR3 sequence is 13 residues long. The V gene's germline CDR1 is MNHEY and CDR2 SMNVEV (reference sequence). CDR3 in amino acids: CASSLHTRVGQFF. The DNA for the CDR3 is TGTGCCAGCAGTTTACACACTAGAGTTGGGCAGTTCTTC.

This chain joins TRBV27 and TRBJ2-1; 11 nucleotides align to TRBD1. V dropped 6 bases and J dropped 0; count of bases not matched to a gene: 19. Germline V lookup: CDR1 MNHEY, CDR2 SMNVEV (reference sequence). This CDR3 has 21 amino acids. For the CDR3, the DNA is TGTGCCAGCAGACGTACCATTCGGGACAGGGGGATAAGACTCTCCTACAATGAGCAGTTCTTC. It yields the protein CASRRTIRDRGIRLSYNEQFF.

This clone was found once. Other DNA variants within this sample encode the same CDR3. This rearrangement joins TRBV18 to TRBJ2-6; 7 bases align to TRBD1. The CDR3 consists of 15 residues. After removal of 3 bases from V and 2 bases from J, the junction contained 1 base not matched to a gene. The germline CDR1 and CDR2 sequences are KGHSH and LQKENI. The CDR3 spells CASSPQGAGANVLTF. The CDR3 DNA reads TGTGCCAGCTCACCTCAGGGGGCTGGGGCCAACGTCCTGACTTTC.